The rows below give T cell receptor beta chains drawn from one sample of a study of read filtering for tumor transcriptome and immune sequencing. In TCRdb, the reads were re-called with MiXCR into one record per CDR3 protein. This sample yields about 130,000 distinct CDR3 sequences, of which around 13% are seen a single time; approximately 8% belongs to the top ten. The sequenced sample consisted of a population of CD138-negative cells sorted from bone marrow. These receptors originate from a donor older than 35 with multiple myeloma. The CDR3 runs from the conserved cysteine through the conserved F or W.

cdr3_length j_call v_call cdr3_aa
18 TRBJ2-3 TRBV20-1 CSARDPGRWRFPADTQYF
13 TRBJ2-7 TRBV19 CASRTDSSYEQYF
15 TRBJ2-1 TRBV30 CAYSPSGSSYNEQFF
15 TRBJ2-7 TRBV7-2 CASSRLAGAHYEQYF
14 TRBJ2-2 TRBV5-6 CASSFGTGAGELFF
13 TRBJ1-2 TRBV29-1 CSLGPAGADGYTF
15 TRBJ1-2 TRBV4-2 CASSQRQGTDYGYTF
18 TRBJ2-1 TRBV20-1 CSARDSFPGRSSYNEQFF
15 TRBJ1-1 TRBV29-1 CSVEGPRVPGGEAFF
16 TRBJ2-7 TRBV15 CASVREKLPFSYEQYF
11 TRBJ2-5 TRBV19 CASSVSETQYF
16 TRBJ2-1 TRBV4-2 CASSPGLGLSYNEQFF
15 TRBJ2-2 TRBV3-1 CASSQRDFNTGELFF
15 TRBJ2-1 TRBV20-1 CSATVTSGTSDEQFF
16 TRBJ2-2 TRBV4-2 CASSQSGTGGAGELFF
12 TRBJ2-7 TRBV20-1 CSARVGGNEQYF
14 TRBJ2-2 TRBV12-3/TRBV12-4 CASSLVWDTGELFF
15 TRBJ2-1 TRBV6-2/TRBV6-3 CASRESGSGYNEQFF
17 TRBJ1-5 TRBV6-2/TRBV6-3 CASSYSAGVPVFQPQHF
16 TRBJ2-1 TRBV24-1 CATSEPSGGALDEQFF
14 TRBJ1-5 TRBV18 CASPPGRSNQPQHF
14 TRBJ2-7 TRBV5-1 CASSLGLAGAEQYF
12 TRBJ2-7 TRBV11-3 CASGMGFYEQYF
14 TRBJ1-1 TRBV14 CASSHTGRGTEAFF
14 TRBJ2-4 TRBV7-6 CASRTTGLGNIQYF
16 TRBJ2-4 TRBV5-1 CASSLGDRVPKNIQYF
16 TRBJ2-2 TRBV5-1 CASSLTSGRNTGELFF
12 TRBJ2-5 TRBV7-9 CASSLDKKTQYF
13 TRBJ1-1 TRBV29-1 CSVEKGLDTEAFF
17 TRBJ2-4 TRBV20-1 CSARERGGPVSGNIQYF
15 TRBJ2-1 TRBV20-1 CSARATLGRVDEQFF
16 TRBJ2-1 TRBV4-3 CASSQERTADMDEQFF
14 TRBJ1-6 TRBV12-3/TRBV12-4 CASSFGRNNSPLHF
16 TRBJ2-5 TRBV9 CASSLRTGTGQETQYF
18 TRBJ2-5 TRBV12-3/TRBV12-4 CASSLKAGTGGFLETQYF
14 TRBJ1-5 TRBV5-1 CASRPQGDNQPQHF
15 TRBJ2-1 TRBV7-6 CASSLAIAGDNEQFF
12 TRBJ2-7 TRBV5-5 CASSLRDSGQYF
14 TRBJ2-1 TRBV23-1 CASSQGLSYNEQFF
17 TRBJ2-1 TRBV7-9 CASSLELAGVSYNEQFF
15 TRBJ2-6 TRBV3-1 CASSQEGCGANVLTF
12 TRBJ2-5 TRBV6-2/TRBV6-3 CASSMREATQYF
15 TRBJ1-5 TRBV19 CASSIGGRSNQPQHF
15 TRBJ1-1 TRBV3-1 CASSQDPGGSTEAFF
16 TRBJ1-1 TRBV28 CASSSGRGARYTEAFF
17 TRBJ2-1 TRBV7-2 CASSLFRAASSYNEQFF
15 TRBJ1-5 TRBV2 CASRTRGLSNQPQHF